A selection of T cell receptor beta chains follows, all from one sample in a study of early T cells in non-severe SARS-CoV-2 infection. Each CDR3 protein gets one entry after TCRdb re-called the 5' RACE reads with MiXCR. The sample holds roughly 20,000 distinct CDR3 sequences, 4.8% seen once. The sample comprised whole blood. These TCRs come from an adult who was a healthcare worker with PCR-confirmed SARS-CoV-2 infection or an uninfected control (not recorded which). Both conserved end residues are part of each CDR3. A D gene is named only where the DNA matches it firmly. Only some rows state a clone size, as once, few, many or a class for expanded clones.

TRBV20-1,many,TRBJ1-2,-,CSARDRFSYGYTF,TGCAGTGCTAGAGATCGCTTTAGCTATGGCTACACCTTC
TRBV7-2,many,TRBJ2-3,-,CASSEQGPPRVTQYF,TGTGCCAGCAGCGAGCAAGGACCTCCGCGCGTTACGCAGTATTTT
TRBV12-3/TRBV12-4,many,TRBJ1-1,-,CASSHSRGYEAFF,TGTGCCAGCAGTCATTCCCGGGGGTATGAAGCTTTCTTT
TRBV27,many,TRBJ2-5,-,CASSLLGRSETQYF,TGTGCCAGCAGTTTATTAGGGCGATCAGAGACCCAGTACTTC
TRBV11-2,many,TRBJ2-7,-,CASSLSLTAYEQYF,TGTGCCAGCAGCTTAAGCCTGACAGCATACGAGCAGTACTTC
TRBV11-2,many,TRBJ2-3,TRBD2,CASRRAGAGETDTQYF,TGTGCCAGCAGACGAGCGGGAGCGGGAGAAACAGATACGCAGTATTTT
TRBV20-1,-,TRBJ2-2,-,CSGDRGWSENTGELFF,TGCAGTGGGGACCGGGGATGGTCAGAGAACACCGGGGAGCTGTTTTTT
TRBV5-1,-,TRBJ2-5,TRBD1,CASSTDRVSQYF,TGCGCCAGCAGCACGGACAGGGTTTCCCAGTACTTC
TRBV29-1,many,TRBJ2-7,-,CSVIGLDSYEQYF,TGCAGCGTTATAGGGCTTGATTCCTACGAGCAGTACTTC
TRBV12-3/TRBV12-4,many,TRBJ2-7,-,CASSLLLLAPRF,TGTGCCAGCAGTTTATTGCTGCTAGCTCCCCGCTTC
TRBV7-9,few,TRBJ2-7,-,CASVGGYEQYF,TGTGCCAGCGTAGGGGGGTACGAGCAGTACTTC
TRBV2,many,TRBJ1-4,TRBD1,CASSSTGPSNEKLFF,TGTGCCAGCAGTTCGACAGGGCCTTCTAATGAAAAACTGTTTTTT
TRBV19,few,TRBJ1-2,TRBD1,CASSSNRDRNYGYTF,TGTGCCAGTAGTTCCAACCGGGACAGAAACTATGGCTACACCTTC
TRBV5-5,many,TRBJ2-7,-,CASSLASGGGYEQYF,TGTGCCAGCAGCTTGGCCTCGGGGGGCGGCTACGAGCAGTACTTC
TRBV7-8,-,TRBJ2-3,TRBD2,CASSVTGGRHSTDTQYF,TGTGCCAGCAGCGTAACCGGCGGGAGGCATAGCACAGATACGCAGTATTTT
TRBV25-1,many,TRBJ2-7,TRBD1,CASQGTGYFYEQYF,TGTGCCAGCCAGGGGACAGGTTATTTCTACGAGCAGTACTTC
TRBV4-1,many,TRBJ2-2,-,CASSQVGGNTGELFF,TGCGCCAGCAGCCAAGTTGGAGGAAACACCGGGGAGCTGTTTTTT
TRBV20-1,many,TRBJ2-1,-,CSADPVTGTEGDEQFF,TGCAGTGCCGATCCCGTGACCGGGACGGAGGGCGATGAGCAGTTCTTC
TRBV7-7,many,TRBJ2-7,TRBD2,CASSPLTGGTFYEQYF,TGTGCTAGCAGCCCCCTAACGGGAGGAACATTCTACGAGCAGTACTTC
TRBV27,-,TRBJ2-1,TRBD2,CASSLSGGRVVF,TGTGCCAGCAGTTTATCGGGCGGGAGAGTTGTCTTC
TRBV6-6,-,TRBJ2-7,-,CASSYPPQGTYEQYF,TGTGCCAGCAGTTACCCCCCACAGGGAACCTACGAGCAGTACTTC
TRBV30,few,TRBJ1-2,-,CASEGETEDNYGYTF,TGTGCCTCGGAAGGGGAGACAGAGGATAACTATGGCTACACCTTC
TRBV7-9,medium-sized,TRBJ1-1,-,CASSLGTGSEAFF,TGTGCCAGCAGCTTAGGAACAGGATCTGAAGCTTTCTTT
TRBV11-2,few,TRBJ2-1,-,CASSDSGAGNEQFF,TGTGCCAGCAGCGATAGTGGGGCCGGGAATGAGCAGTTCTTC
TRBV5-1,-,TRBJ2-3,-,CASSREGMVADTQYF,TGCGCCAGCAGCCGAGAAGGGATGGTAGCAGATACGCAGTATTTT
TRBV4-1,many,TRBJ1-5,-,CASSQVINSNQPQHF,TGCGCCAGCAGCCAAGTCATCAATAGCAATCAGCCCCAGCATTTT
TRBV3-1,many,TRBJ2-1,-,CASSQVWVRNEQFF,TGTGCCAGCAGCCAAGTTTGGGTTCGGAATGAGCAGTTCTTC
TRBV7-9,many,TRBJ1-5,-,CASSLRVVREKNQPQHF,TGTGCCAGCAGCCTCCGTGTAGTGAGGGAAAAGAATCAGCCCCAGCATTTT
TRBV9,many,TRBJ2-4,TRBD1,CASSPLTGGWDIQYF,TGTGCCAGCAGCCCACTGACAGGGGGCTGGGACATTCAGTACTTC
TRBV5-1,-,TRBJ2-7,-,CASSTVQESSEQYF,TGCGCCAGCAGCACCGTCCAGGAGTCGAGCGAGCAGTACTTC
TRBV12-3/TRBV12-4,many,TRBJ1-2,TRBD1,CASSPSRTGRYGYTF,TGTGCCAGCAGTCCTTCCCGGACAGGGCGATATGGCTACACCTTC
TRBV29-1,many,TRBJ1-5,-,CSVGGGATSDQPQHF,TGCAGCGTGGGTGGAGGGGCGACGAGCGATCAGCCCCAGCATTTT
TRBV4-3,many,TRBJ2-7,-,CASSQGTVPLEGQYF,TGCGCCAGCAGCCAAGGGACAGTACCCCTCGAGGGGCAGTACTTC
TRBV10-1,many,TRBJ2-2,-,CASSAAADTGELFF,TGCGCCAGCAGCGCAGCGGCTGATACCGGGGAGCTGTTTTTT
TRBV12-3/TRBV12-4,medium-sized,TRBJ2-7,-,CASSFGDSLNYEQYF,TGTGCCAGCAGTTTTGGGGATAGCCTTAACTACGAGCAGTACTTC
TRBV7-9,many,TRBJ1-2,-,CASSLAATYGYTF,TGTGCCAGCAGCTTAGCGGCCACCTATGGCTACACCTTC
TRBV5-1,many,TRBJ2-7,-,CASTRQEAVDEQYF,TGCGCCAGCACCAGGCAGGAAGCCGTCGACGAGCAGTACTTC
TRBV7-2,-,TRBJ2-7,TRBD2,CASSSGLASWYF,TGTGCCAGCAGCTCCGGACTAGCATCATGGTACTTC
TRBV3-1,many,TRBJ1-2,-,CASSQEMRSGYTF,TGTGCCAGCAGCCAAGAAATGAGGTCTGGCTACACCTTC
TRBV7-6,many,TRBJ2-3,TRBD2,CASSPRLADSTDTQYF,TGTGCCAGCAGCCCCAGACTAGCGGATAGCACAGATACGCAGTATTTT
TRBV7-7,medium-sized,TRBJ2-1,-,CASSLDSHNEQFF,TGTGCTAGCAGCTTAGACAGCCACAATGAGCAGTTCTTC
TRBV6-5,many,TRBJ2-7,-,CASSFSGTPPYEQYF,TGTGCCAGCAGCTTTTCAGGGACACCACCCTACGAGCAGTACTTC
TRBV5-1,few,TRBJ2-1,-,CASSLGSGANEQFF,TGCGCCAGCAGCTTGGGGAGCGGAGCGAATGAGCAGTTCTTC
TRBV10-1,medium-sized,TRBJ2-7,TRBD2,CASSRTGSGGSYEQYF,TGCGCCAGCAGCCGGACTGGGAGCGGGGGGTCCTACGAGCAGTACTTC
TRBV5-1,many,TRBJ2-1,TRBD1,CASSLRTGGDEQFF,TGCGCCAGCAGCTTGCGGACAGGAGGCGATGAGCAGTTCTTC